This TCR beta chain emerged from a study of control samples from healthy donors and cancer patients. The protocol was immunoSEQ multiplex PCR, while the TCRdb copy is restricted to in-frame clones and leaves out a portion. The sample lists around 20,000 clones; approximately 78% were seen once. With 0 bases clipped from V and 15 bases from J, the junction kept 6 bases outside the gene matches. Germline lookup yields CDR1 SQVTM and CDR2 ANQGSEA. This CDR3 has 12 residues. The TCR comes from an elderly man with head and neck cancer. Material: PBMCs. The chain is built from TRBV29-1 and TRBJ2-1, with 9 bases that match TRBD1. In nucleotides, the CDR3 is TGCAGCGTTGAAGATGAACGGGACAGGGCGTTCTTC. It is translated as CSVEDERDRAFF.